Shown below are 7 T cell receptor beta chains from a single sample sequenced in a study of blood T cells in healthy people across ages. Then a second PCR, running roughly 7 to 11 cycles, was carried out with a sample-barcoded 5' primer and a J-beta primer mix. TCRdb passed the 5' RACE reads through MiXCR, listing each CDR3 protein once. The table records 650,000 to 1,000,000 distinct CDR3 sequences, about 47% of them present only once. The sequenced material came from blood. The receptors here all came from an elderly man in good health.

V is TRBV20-1 and J is TRBJ2-5; TRBD1 matches at 11 bases. The CDR3 sequence is 12 residues long. Germline lookup yields CDR1 DFQATT and CDR2 SNEGSKA (reference sequence). The CDR3 protein is CSLGQGGETQYF. The CDR3 nucleotides are TGCAGCCTGGGACAGGGGGGAGAGACCCAGTACTTC.

The rearrangement joins TRBV12-3 or TRBV12-4 to TRBJ2-1, with TRBD2 matching over 8 bases. The CDR3 extends over 15 amino acids. V shed 5 bases, J shed 5 bases, and the junction held 8 bases outside the gene matches. In nucleotides, the CDR3 is TGTGCCAGCAGTCCGGCGGGAGGTGGGGACAATGAGCAGTTCTTC. Translated, it gives CASSPAGGGDNEQFF.

This clonotype was detected only a few times. The V gene is TRBV20-1, the J gene TRBJ1-1; D might be TRBD1 (6 bases). Germline CDR1 is DFQATT and CDR2 is SNEGSKA (reference sequence). The CDR3 has 14 amino acids. Trimming stripped 3 bases from V and 4 bases from J, with 15 bases between. The CDR3 region is CSASPQGGGTEAFF. The CDR3 DNA reads TGCAGTGCTAGTCCACAGGGAGGCGGCACTGAAGCTTTCTTT.

The chain joins TRBV12-3 or TRBV12-4 to TRBJ2-2, with D possibly TRBD2 on 6 matching bases. This CDR3 comprises 16 residues. Trimming removed 3 bases at V and 3 bases at J, with 14 bases between. CDR3 sequence reads: CASSFFDGSYTGELFF. For the CDR3, the DNA is TGTGCCAGCAGTTTTTTCGACGGGAGTTACACCGGGGAGCTGTTTTTT.

The chain has TRBV4-3 and TRBJ2-1; a weak D match, TRBD2 (6 bases). The CDR3 is 16 amino acids. V was pared by 0 bases and J by 9 bases, with 18 bases between. From germline, CDR1 is LGHNA and CDR2 YSLEER. The DNA for the CDR3 is TGCGCCAGCAGCCAAGATCGACGGGGACTCCTGAGTGAGCAGTTCTTC. This encodes CASSQDRRGLLSEQFF.

The rearrangement joins TRBV6-5 to TRBJ1-1; 8 bases fit TRBD1. Trimming removed 0 bases from V and 5 bases from J; junction bases left unmatched: 11. This CDR3 comprises 17 residues. Germline loops: CDR1 MNHEY, CDR2 SVGAGI. In DNA, the CDR3 is TGTGCCAGCAGTTACTCGATCACAGGGGGTATTAGGACTGAAGCTTTCTTT. Its protein product is CASSYSITGGIRTEAFF.

The chain is built from TRBV2 and TRBJ2-1; 10 positions match TRBD2. Germline CDR1 SNHLY, CDR2 FYNNEI. J gave up 0 bases and V 4 bases, and 3 bases lay outside the gene matches. The length of the CDR3 is 16 residues. The CDR3 loop is CASSGSSGSSYNEQFF. CDR3 DNA: TGTGCCAGCAGTGGGTCTAGCGGGAGCTCCTACAATGAGCAGTTCTTC.